This T cell receptor (beta chain) was sequenced for a study of shared clonotypes between healthy human individuals. Study-wide points: As a rule, naive subsets had a larger estimated richness than memory subsets. Enrolling few donors narrowed the genetic and exposure-history diversity that was represented. It was observed that about 5% of naive CD4 clonotypes were shared across several donors.

Points on this clone: The antigen remains undetermined.

The CDR3 is made up of 16 amino acids. Per the germline V gene, CDR1 is SGHRS and CDR2 is YFSETQ. V shed 4 bases, J shed 5 bases, and the junction held 14 bases outside the gene matches. Using immunoSEQ multiplex PCR, the repertoire was profiled, and TCRdb retains in-frame clones only, with some absent. The data hold 2 million to 3 million clones, with more than 90% observed a single time. The receptor's source is a young man in good health. Sequenced material: naive CD4+ T cells sorted from blood. Documented subset: CD45RA+ positively selected. The chain combines TRBV5-1 with TRBJ2-5; 7 nucleotides match TRBD1. The CDR3 loop is CASSPKGDRGHETQYF. The CDR3 DNA sequence: TGCGCCAGCAGCCCAAAGGGGGACAGAGGCCATGAGACCCAGTACTTC.